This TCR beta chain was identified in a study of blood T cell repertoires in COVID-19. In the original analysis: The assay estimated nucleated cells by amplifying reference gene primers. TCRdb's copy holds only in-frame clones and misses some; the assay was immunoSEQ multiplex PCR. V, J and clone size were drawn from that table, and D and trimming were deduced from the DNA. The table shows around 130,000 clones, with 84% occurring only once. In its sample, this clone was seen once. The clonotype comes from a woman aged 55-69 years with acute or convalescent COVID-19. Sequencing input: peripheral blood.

The DNA for the CDR3 is TGCGCCAGCAGCTCGGACAGACCCGGGAACACTGAAGCTTTCTTT. It is translated as CASSSDRPGNTEAFF. The chain links TRBV5-1 to TRBJ1-1, with D perhaps TRBD1 (6 bases). The CDR3 totals 15 residues. Trimming removed 3 bases at V and 1 base at J, with 13 bases between. Germline V gene lookup returns CDR1 SGHRS and CDR2 YFSETQ.